Given below is one T cell receptor (beta chain) in context. This clonotype was recorded at least ten times. The target of this receptor is not known. No qualities accompany the bases; no much larger clone lies one base away. This sample stems from a study of molecular identifiers for immune sequencing clone quantification (dated by TCRdb to the late 2010s). General notes on the study: For a replicate experiment, the RNA from either 20,000 or 100,000 naive CD8 T cells was divided into five aliquots, and four of those aliquots went on to sequencing. The study was a methods study using CD8 T cells to benchmark molecular-identifier clustering-based TCR repertoire sequencing (MIDCIRS) and TCR RNA copy counting.

Libraries of naive CD8 T cells were built from anywhere between about 17,000 and 1,000,000 sorted cells, with 10%, 30% or 50% of the purified RNA used. Naive CD8 T cells, defined as CD8+CD4-CCR7+CD45RA+, were FACS-sorted into RLT Plus buffer on a BD FACSAria II. Nine to eleven TCR copies' worth of Jurkat RNA were spiked into roughly 19,000-1,000,000 naive CD8 T cell samples to test detection sensitivity. Enrichment of CD8 T cells was done with RosetteSep CD8+ T Cell Enrichment Cocktail plus Ficoll-Paque, and ACK red cell lysis came afterward. The library was made by PCR. The listed sequencing device is Illumina HiSeq 4000. Bulk TCR libraries were prepared as previously described, using TCR primers listed in Table S5. The Qiagen AllPrep DNA/RNA kit was used to purify total RNA. Reads from multiple sequencing runs of the same library were pooled before analysis. The authors' analysis ran thus. Reads were retained only if their TCR constant sequence matched exactly, and those retained reads were trimmed to 150 nt and grouped according to their 12-nt molecular barcodes. Reads inside each barcode group were sub-clustered using a 15% Levenshtein threshold, and a quality-weighted consensus sequence was constructed for each RNA molecule. Non-functional sequences were filtered out, along with any lower-count sequence sitting one edit away from another sequence. Based on fitting two negative binomial distributions, any barcode sub-cluster with under 20% of the maximum read count was discarded. TCRdb reworked the public reads: Q25 trimming with fastp, MiXCR clone assembly, productive beta chains retained. Rows with a matching CDR3 protein are joined into one entry that keeps the most common DNA and genes. The V and J calls and clone size are TCRdb's, not the authors'. The table for this sample lists more than 450,000 distinct CDR3 sequences; roughly a fifth of them were counted only once. Approximately 0.84% of the sample is in the top ten clones.

CDR3 length: 13 amino acids, cysteine to phenylalanine. Only CDR3 DNA is held: 39 bases, read in frame from base 1. Trimming takes 1 base from V and 6 bases from J, and the germline ends sit 10 bases apart. The germline V gene (reference sequence) yields PRHDT for CDR1 and FYEKMQ for CDR2. What the research found in general, with its limitations: Highly expanded clone sizes could be underestimated if identical TCR molecules share a barcode. When barcode sub-clustering was not used, chimeric consensus sequences inflated TCR diversity, with chimeras reaching as high as 47%. In CMV-specific effector cells, over 99% of molecules were held by clones above 20 RNA copies, whereas under 1% of molecules were held by such clones in naive cells. Modeling estimated roughly 3 recovered TCR RNA copies per cell, compared with about 9.3 by digital PCR, which implies 25% to 30% capture efficiency. A single cell's worth of spiked-in Jurkat TCR RNA was reported detectable even among around 970,000 naive CD8 T cells. The naive libraries included spiked-in Jurkat TCR RNA (roughly nine copies' worth), and this RNA is not part of the donor repertoire.

The sequencing input was naive CD8+ T cells from blood, with Jurkat cell RNA spiked in. Read against the paper, the sample's cell subset or site label means: FACS-sorted CD8+CD4-CCR7+CD45RA+ naive T cells. The chain uses TRBV13 and TRBJ2-7, with TRBD2 tentatively as D gene (6 bases match). This clonotype was sampled from a human donor in good health. Some libraries in this study had Jurkat cell RNA spiked in. This receptor carries the CDR3 CASSLVRGGEQYF. The bases read TGTGCCAGCAGCTTAGTACGGGGAGGCGAGCAGTACTTC.